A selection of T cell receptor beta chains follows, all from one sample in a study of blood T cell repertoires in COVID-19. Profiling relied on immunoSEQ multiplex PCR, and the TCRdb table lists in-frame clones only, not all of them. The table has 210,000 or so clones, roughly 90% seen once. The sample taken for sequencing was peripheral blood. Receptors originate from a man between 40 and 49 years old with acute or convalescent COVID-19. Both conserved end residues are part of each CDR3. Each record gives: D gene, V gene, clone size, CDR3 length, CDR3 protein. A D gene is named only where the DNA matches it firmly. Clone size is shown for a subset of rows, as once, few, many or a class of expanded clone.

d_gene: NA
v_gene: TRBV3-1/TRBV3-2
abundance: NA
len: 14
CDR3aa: CASSPQGLGEKLFF

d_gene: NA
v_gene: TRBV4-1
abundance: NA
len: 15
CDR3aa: CASSPTVSSNQPQHF

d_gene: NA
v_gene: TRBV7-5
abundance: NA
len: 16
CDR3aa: CARSLLRKTGEVLAFF

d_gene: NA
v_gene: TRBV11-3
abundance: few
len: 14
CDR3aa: CASSLGAGNNEQFF

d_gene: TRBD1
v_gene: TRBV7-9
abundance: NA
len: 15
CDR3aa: CASSSSGTGRYEQYF

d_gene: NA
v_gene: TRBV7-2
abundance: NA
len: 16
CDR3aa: CASSSITRGGRETQYF

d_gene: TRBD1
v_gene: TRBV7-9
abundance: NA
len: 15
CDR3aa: CASSLSGGSGNTIYF

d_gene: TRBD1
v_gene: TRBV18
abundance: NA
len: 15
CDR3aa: CASSPDRVYGDTQYF

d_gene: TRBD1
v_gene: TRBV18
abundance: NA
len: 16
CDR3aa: CASSPLGTGTGNTIYF

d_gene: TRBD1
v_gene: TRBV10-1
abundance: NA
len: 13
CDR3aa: CASSPRTGTEAFF

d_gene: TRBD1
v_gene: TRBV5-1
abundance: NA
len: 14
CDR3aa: CASANRQGAHEQYF

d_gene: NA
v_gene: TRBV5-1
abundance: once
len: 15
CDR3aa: CASSFSGGSLPEQFF

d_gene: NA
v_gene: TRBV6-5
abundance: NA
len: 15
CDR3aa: CASSSTHRGGTEAFF

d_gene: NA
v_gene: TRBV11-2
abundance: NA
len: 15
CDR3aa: CASSSGLASYNEQFF

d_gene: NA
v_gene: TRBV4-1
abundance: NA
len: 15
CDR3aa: CASSQDRREYNEQFF

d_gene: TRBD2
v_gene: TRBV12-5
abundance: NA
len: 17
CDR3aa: CASGLSPTSGGFYEQYF

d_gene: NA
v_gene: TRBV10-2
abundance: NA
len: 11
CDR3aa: CASKTGTPSGF

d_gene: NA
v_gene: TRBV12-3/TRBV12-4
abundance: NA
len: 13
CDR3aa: CASSFGVGNEQFF

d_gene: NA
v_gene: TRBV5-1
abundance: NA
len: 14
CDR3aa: CASSLGQYNSPLHF

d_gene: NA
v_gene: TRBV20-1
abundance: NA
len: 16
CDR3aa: CSASGSRARSGNTIYF

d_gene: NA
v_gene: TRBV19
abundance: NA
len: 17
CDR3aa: CASSRLGDTASLGELFF

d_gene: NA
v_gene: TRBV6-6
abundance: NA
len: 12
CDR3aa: CASLSGGDTQYF

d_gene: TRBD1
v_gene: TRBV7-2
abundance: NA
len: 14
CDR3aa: CASSFSGTAYEQYF

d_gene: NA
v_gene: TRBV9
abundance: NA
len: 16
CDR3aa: CASSPDAGEDLETQYF

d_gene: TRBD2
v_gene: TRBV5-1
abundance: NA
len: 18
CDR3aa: CASKAGGRSKGSYNEQFF

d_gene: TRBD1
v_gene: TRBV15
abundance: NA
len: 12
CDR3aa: CATSDRAYGYTF

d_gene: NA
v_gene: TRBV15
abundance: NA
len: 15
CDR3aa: CATSPQGRGNPKQYF

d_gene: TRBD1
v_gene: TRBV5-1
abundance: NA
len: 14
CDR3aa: CASYRGGGDTEAFF

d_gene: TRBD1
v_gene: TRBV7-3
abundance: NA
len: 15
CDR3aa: CASSPGQASTDTQYF

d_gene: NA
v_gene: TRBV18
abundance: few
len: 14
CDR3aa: CASSPPGDSEKLFF

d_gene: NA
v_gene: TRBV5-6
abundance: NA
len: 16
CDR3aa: CASSLDGLRLNTEAFF

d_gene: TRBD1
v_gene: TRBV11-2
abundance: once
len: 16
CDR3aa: CASRQSTGGNRYEQYF

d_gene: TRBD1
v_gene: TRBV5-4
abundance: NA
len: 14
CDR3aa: CASSPGTGGITQYF

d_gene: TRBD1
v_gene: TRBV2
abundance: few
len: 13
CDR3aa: CARGTGSYNEQFF

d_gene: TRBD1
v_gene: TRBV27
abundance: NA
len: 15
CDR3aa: CASRESGQGARGYTF

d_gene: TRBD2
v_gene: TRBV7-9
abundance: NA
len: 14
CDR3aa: CASTPGLAIETQYF

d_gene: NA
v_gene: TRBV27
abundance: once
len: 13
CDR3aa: CASSFNMNTEAFF

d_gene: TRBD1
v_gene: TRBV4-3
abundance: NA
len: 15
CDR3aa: CASSQDWTGNGELFF

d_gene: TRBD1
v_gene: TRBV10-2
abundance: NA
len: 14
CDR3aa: CASRRQGLAYEQYF

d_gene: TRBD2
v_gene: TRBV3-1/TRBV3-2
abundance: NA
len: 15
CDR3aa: CASSQEASGGRELFF

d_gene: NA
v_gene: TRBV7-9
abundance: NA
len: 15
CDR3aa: CASSSVSTSGNTIYF

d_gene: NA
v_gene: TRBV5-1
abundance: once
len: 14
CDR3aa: CASSLDGSTDTQYF

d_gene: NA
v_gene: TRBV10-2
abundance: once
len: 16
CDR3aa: CASSVSLRSWTDTQYF

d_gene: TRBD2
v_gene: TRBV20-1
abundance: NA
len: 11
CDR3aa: CSARGLAGGFF

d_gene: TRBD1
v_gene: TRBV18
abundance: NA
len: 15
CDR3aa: CASSPLDREYYGYTF

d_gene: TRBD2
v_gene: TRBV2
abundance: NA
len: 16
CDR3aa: CASSEAPASGGAAQYF

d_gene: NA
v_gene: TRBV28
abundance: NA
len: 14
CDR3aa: CASSFPGLAETQYF

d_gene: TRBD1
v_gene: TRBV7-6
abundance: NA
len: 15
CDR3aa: CASSYMDREADTQYF